This record covers a single TCR beta chain. Its antigen is unknown. The sample originates from a study of STAT5B mutations in CD4+ large granular lymphocyte leukemia. This was a survey-level run. Authors' data handling: Productive clonotypes were detectable down to 2.59 x 10-5 frequency. Method: immunoSEQ multiplex PCR; TCRdb's copy keeps in-frame clones and lacks some. Clone size and the V and J calls come from that table; the DNA yielded D and trimming. The table has about 34,000 clones, approximately 82% seen once. General observations from the study: About 24% of private leukemic clonotypes occurred rarely in other patients' non-leukemic repertoires. Top patient clones used TRBV06 genes more often: 8/27 versus 2/35 in controls.

Germline-derived CDR1 and CDR2 are MNHEY and SMNVEV (reference sequence). The CDR3 length is 15 residues. This clonotype originated in a human donor in good health. Sequenced sample: CD4+ T cells from blood buffy coats. The chain is built from TRBV27 and TRBJ2-5; possibly TRBD2 for D (7 bases). The DNA end is a closer match to TRBJ2-7, so the J assignment may be wrong. This CDR3 is CASSLWGGASYEQYF. CDR3 bases: TGTGCCAGCAGTTTATGGGGGGGCGCGTCCTACGAGCAGTACTTC.